This entry lists 22 T cell receptor beta chains sequenced from one sample in a study of cytomegalovirus exposure and HLA in healthy donors. Vbeta (60) and Jbeta (13) primers were used in the PCR. TCRdb's table, derived via immunoSEQ multiplex PCR, lists solely in-frame clones and lacks some. Among about 180,000 clones listed, less than 85% were seen once. What was sequenced was PBMCs. The receptors originated from a man between 18 and 35 years old in good health and CMV-seronegative.

This chain uses TRBV11-2 with TRBJ1-3, with D possibly matching TRBD1 (5 bases). The CDR3 consists of 16 residues. Germline-derived CDR1 and CDR2 are SGHAT and FQNNGV. Trimming stripped 2 bases from V and 2 bases from J, with 13 bases between. This CDR3 is CASSLLDRRAGNTIYF. CDR3 nucleotide sequence: TGTGCCAGCAGCTTACTCGACAGACGGGCTGGAAACACCATATATTTT.

The DNA of the CDR3 is TGTGCCAGCAGCGTGCTAGCGGGAGCAGATACGCAGTATTTT. This gives the protein CASSVLAGADTQYF. J is TRBJ2-3 and V is TRBV9, with 10 bases identical to TRBD2. V gave up 2 bases and J gave up 4 bases; unmatched junction bases: 1. CDR3 length equals 14 residues. Germline assignment: CDR1 SGDLS and CDR2 YYNGEE.

The chain employs TRBV27 and TRBJ1-6; TRBD1 agrees at 8 bases. This CDR3 region has 17 residues. V shed 4 bases, J shed 6 bases, and the junction held 11 bases outside the gene matches. Germline V CDR1 and CDR2: MNHEY, SMNVEV (reference sequence). DNA for the CDR3: TGTGCCAGCAGTTGGCAGGGGGCCCCCGGGAGTAATTCACCCCTCCACTTT. This sequence encodes CASSWQGAPGSNSPLHF.

The chain employs TRBV30 and TRBJ2-7; D is ambiguous. Germline V lookup: CDR1 GTSNPN, CDR2 SVGIG (reference sequence). The CDR3 extends over 12 amino acids. V lost 1 base and J 3 bases, leaving 7 bases between the germline ends. For the CDR3, the DNA is TGTGCCTGGAGTGCCGGTCACTACGAGCAGTACTTC. Amino acid sequence: CAWSAGHYEQYF.

The rearrangement uses TRBV5-1 and TRBJ2-4; D not resolved. This CDR3 region has 16 residues. Trimming stripped 1 base from V and 0 bases from J, with 11 bases between. The germline CDR1 and CDR2 sequences are SGHRS and YFSETQ. The CDR3 is CASSLRGMKAKNIQYF. The CDR3 bases are TGCGCCAGCAGCTTGCGCGGTATGAAAGCCAAAAACATTCAGTACTTC.

This clone was recorded once. The CDR3 loop reads CASSQTSGSGDEQFF. CDR3 DNA sequence: TGCGCCAGCAGCCAGACTAGCGGGAGTGGGGATGAGCAGTTCTTC. V gene TRBV4-3 combines with J gene TRBJ2-1, with 12 bases matching TRBD2. J gave up 8 bases and V 3 bases, and 5 bases lay outside the gene matches. CDR3 length equals 15 residues. The germline gives CDR1 LGHNA, CDR2 YSLEER.

This clone was detected once. The chain recombines TRBV29-1 with TRBJ1-1; 8 bases align to TRBD1. Trimming removed 2 bases from V and 1 base from J; junction bases left unmatched: 6. The CDR3 is 15 residues long. The germline V gene encodes CDR1 SQVTM and CDR2 ANQGSEA. The CDR3 bases are TGCAGCGTTGAATTACGAGGACAGGGGAACACTGAAGCTTTCTTT. Its protein product is CSVELRGQGNTEAFF. The full variable domain, its missing parts supplied by reference TRBV29-1 and TRBJ1-1, is SAVISQKPSRDICQRGTSLTIQCQVDSQVTMMFWYRQQPGQSLTLIATANQGSEATYESGFVIDKFPISRPNLTFSTLTVSNMSPEDSSIYLCSVELRGQGNTEAFFGQGTRLTVV.

With regard to this clone: The sample has other DNA sequences that encode this CDR3 too. The chain uses TRBV6-1 and TRBJ2-2; TRBD1 aligns across 8 bases. The CDR3 is 14 residues long. Germline V gives CDR1 MNHNS, CDR2 SASEGT. Trimming at V came to 5 bases and at J to 6 bases, leaving 5 bases not matched to a gene. The CDR3: CASSRQGAAGELFF. CDR3 nucleotides: TGTGCCAGCAGTCGCCAGGGGGCCGCCGGGGAGCTGTTTTTT.

This chain connects TRBV5-4 to TRBJ2-1; 7 bases align to TRBD2. The CDR3 is 16 amino acids. V lost 4 bases, J lost 1 base, and 8 bases stayed unmatched. Germline CDR1 is SGHNT and CDR2 is YYREEE (reference sequence). The CDR3 DNA reads as TGTGCCAGCAGCGTAAGCGGGACTCCGTCCTACAATGAGCAGTTCTTC. Translation: CASSVSGTPSYNEQFF.

In this sample, this clone turned up once. This rearrangement joins TRBV6-5 to TRBJ2-3, with 7 bases that match TRBD1. This CDR3 comprises 12 residues. Trimming took 6 bases from V and 4 from J; bases not matched to a gene: 1. The germline gives CDR1 MNHEY, CDR2 SVGAGI. CDR3 loop: CASSDRADTQYF. The CDR3 nucleotides read TGTGCCAGCAGCGACAGGGCAGATACGCAGTATTTT.

Written as DNA, the CDR3 is TGTGCCAGCAGTGAAATGGAGGCCTTCCAAGAGACCCAGTACTTC. Protein: CASSEMEAFQETQYF. The chain joins TRBV6-1 to TRBJ2-5, with D maybe TRBD2 (5 bases). The CDR3 covers 15 residues. Germline V gene data show CDR1 as MNHNS and CDR2 as SASEGT. Trimming took off 2 bases at V and 1 base at J, with 11 bases between the two ends.

The chain combines TRBV7-2 with TRBJ2-1; 7 nucleotides match TRBD2. This CDR3 is 17 amino acids long. CDR1 and CDR2 (germline): SGHTA, FQGNSA. V was clipped by 5 bases and J by 4 bases; unmatched bases: 14. Here the CDR3 reads CASSLLGSSGSYNEQFF. CDR3 DNA: TGTGCCAGCAGCCTACTTGGGTCTAGCGGTAGTTACAATGAGCAGTTCTTC.

The chain recombines TRBV19 with TRBJ2-3; 8 bases align to TRBD1. CDR1 is LNHDA, CDR2 SQIVND, per germline (reference sequence). The junction had 8 bases not matched to a gene; V was cut back by 6 bases and J by 6 bases. The CDR3 extends over 14 amino acids. The CDR3 DNA reads as TGTGCCAGTAGATCCCAGGGGGCATCGGATACGCAGTATTTT. This translates into CASRSQGASDTQYF.

The chain uses TRBV5-1 and TRBJ2-1; D might be TRBD1 (6 bases). CDR3 length: 13 residues. Germline loops: CDR1 SGHRS, CDR2 YFSETQ. V was cut by 6 bases and J by 2 bases, with 9 bases left in between. The CDR3 sequence: CASIGQTYNEQFF. The CDR3 DNA reads as TGCGCCAGCATCGGACAGACCTACAATGAGCAGTTCTTC.

The V call is TRBV6-5, the J call TRBJ2-3; D gene uncertain. The germline V gene encodes CDR1 MNHEY and CDR2 SVGAGI. The CDR3 has 11 residues. V was clipped by 8 bases and J by 0 bases, with 3 bases between them. CDR3 nucleotide sequence: TGTGCCAGCGAGAGCACAGATACGCAGTATTTT. This encodes CASESTDTQYF.

This sequence joins TRBV19 and TRBJ1-1; D is uncertain. Between the trimmed V and J ends, which lost 4 bases and 0 bases, there was a span of 6 bases. Germline V lookup: CDR1 LNHDA, CDR2 SQIVND (reference sequence). This CDR3 is built from 13 residues. CDR3 nucleotide sequence: TGTGCCAGTAGTAGCCAGTTGAACACTGAAGCTTTCTTT. This sequence encodes CASSSQLNTEAFF.

This clone appeared once. The chain combines TRBV6-1 with TRBJ2-7; D is ambiguous. Germline V gene lookup returns CDR1 MNHNS and CDR2 SASEGT. CDR3 length: 12 residues. Trimming took off 8 bases at V and 6 bases at J, with 14 bases between the two ends. CDR3 sequence reads: CASSRRSGEQYF. The CDR3 DNA reads as TGTGCCAGCTCACGACGGTCGGGCGAGCAGTACTTC.

This clone appeared a single time. The rearrangement links TRBV28 to TRBJ2-7; 10 bases match TRBD2. The CDR3 spans 16 residues. Per germline, CDR1 MDHEN and CDR2 SYDVKM. J was trimmed by 5 bases and V by 2 bases; bases with no gene match: 9. The CDR3 loop is CASSLPSSGRKDEQYF. The CDR3 nucleotides are TGTGCCAGCAGTTTACCCTCTAGCGGGAGAAAGGACGAGCAGTACTTC.

The J gene is TRBJ2-1, the V gene TRBV28; TRBD1 aligns across 7 bases. Per the germline V gene, CDR1 is MDHEN and CDR2 is SYDVKM. The CDR3 has 12 residues. V lost 5 bases to trimming and J lost 14 bases; unmatched junction nucleotides: 9. The CDR3 protein is CASSLDYTGEFF. The CDR3 DNA reads as TGTGCCAGCAGTCTAGACTACACAGGGGAGTTCTTC.

A word on this clone: This specimen includes other DNA sequences encoding the same CDR3. The V and J genes are TRBV25-1 and TRBJ1-4; D is undetermined. Germline assignment: CDR1 MGHDK and CDR2 SYGVNS. The CDR3 runs 15 residues. The germline V and J ends were trimmed by 2 bases and 4 bases, with 11 bases remaining between them. CDR3 sequence (DNA): TGTGCCAGCAGTGAACGATCCAGACTTAATGAAAAACTGTTTTTT. Protein product: CASSERSRLNEKLFF.

The J gene is TRBJ2-2, the V gene TRBV19; 14 nucleotides align to TRBD2. The CDR3 sequence is 18 residues long. V was clipped by 3 bases and J by 7 bases; unmatched bases: 10. Germline CDR1 LNHDA, CDR2 SQIVND (reference sequence). The CDR3 protein is CASSIPTTSGRADGELFF. In DNA form, the CDR3 reads TGTGCCAGTAGTATCCCTACGACTAGCGGGAGGGCCGACGGGGAGCTGTTTTTT.

This clone was recorded once. One end of the junction fails to match germline, which may point to a read error. The chain combines TRBV7-9 with TRBJ2-7; no firm D call. Germline-derived CDR1 and CDR2 are SEHNR and FQNEAQ (reference sequence). The CDR3 length is 14 residues. Here the CDR3 reads CSSTRECAFCEQYF. The CDR3 DNA reads as TGTTCCAGCACTCGCGAATGCGCCTTTTGCGAGCAGTACTTC.